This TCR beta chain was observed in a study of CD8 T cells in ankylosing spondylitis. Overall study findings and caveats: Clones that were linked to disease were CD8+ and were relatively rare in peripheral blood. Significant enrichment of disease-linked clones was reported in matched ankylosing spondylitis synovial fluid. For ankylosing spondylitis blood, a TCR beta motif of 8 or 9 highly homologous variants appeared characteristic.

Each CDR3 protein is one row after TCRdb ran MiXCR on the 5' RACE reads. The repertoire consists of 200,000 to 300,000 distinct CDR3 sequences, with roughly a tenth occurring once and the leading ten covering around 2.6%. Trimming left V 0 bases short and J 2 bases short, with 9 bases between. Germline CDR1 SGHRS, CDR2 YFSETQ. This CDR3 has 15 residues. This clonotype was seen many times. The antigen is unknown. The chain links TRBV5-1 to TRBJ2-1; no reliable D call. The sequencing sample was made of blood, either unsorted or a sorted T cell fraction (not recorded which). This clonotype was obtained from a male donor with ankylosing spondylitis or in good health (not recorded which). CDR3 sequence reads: CASSLESQPYNEQFF. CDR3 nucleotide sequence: TGCGCCAGCAGCTTGGAAAGTCAGCCCTACAATGAGCAGTTCTTC.